The clone carrying this TCR beta chain was detected ten times or more. Its antigen is unidentified. This entry is derived from a study of early T cells in non-severe SARS-CoV-2 infection. Findings and caveats of the study: Anti-spike CD8 responses were favored in VDJdb matching, and private and CD4 specificities were missed.

V was clipped by 0 bases and J by 5 bases, with 18 bases between them. Germline V gene data show CDR1 as SGHRS and CDR2 as YFSETQ. This CDR3 has 16 residues. The library protocol tagged individual cDNA molecules with unique molecular identifiers. TCRdb reanalysed the 5' RACE reads using MiXCR and keeps one entry per CDR3 protein. The sample consists of 48,000 or so distinct CDR3 sequences, over 5% of them appearing once. The rearrangement joins TRBV5-1 to TRBJ2-7, with D perhaps TRBD2 (6 bases). The sample was whole blood, taken at baseline. The sequence was collected from an adult who was a healthcare worker with PCR-confirmed SARS-CoV-2 infection or an uninfected control (not recorded which). This CDR3 is CASSLAGSRASDEQYF. In DNA form, the CDR3 reads TGCGCCAGCAGCTTGGCCGGGAGCAGGGCAAGTGACGAGCAGTACTTC. Supplemented by reference TRBV5-1 and TRBJ2-7, the full variable domain reads KAGVTQTPRYLIKTRGQQVTLSCSPISGHRSVSWYQQTPGQGLQFLFEYFSETQRNKGNFPGRFSGRQFSNSRSEMNVSTLELGDSALYLCASSLAGSRASDEQYFGPGTRLTVT.